This T cell receptor beta chain is drawn from a study of blood T cell repertoires in COVID-19. Study-level information: The study drew acute and convalescent COVID-19 samples from the United States, Italy and Spain. T cells, B-cell-depleted T cells, or PBMCs supplied cDNA or gDNA.

Germline assignment: CDR1 SGHVS and CDR2 FQNEAQ. The CDR3 has 17 residues. The trim removed 0 bases at V and 0 bases at J, leaving 1 base unmatched. Original analysis: The assay estimated nucleated cells by amplifying reference gene primers. The assay was immunoSEQ multiplex PCR, and TCRdb's table has in-frame clones only and misses some. V, J and clone size reflect that table, while D and trimming were determined from the DNA. The data hold hundreds of thousands of clones, with approximately 90% observed a single time. Participants came from some 26 US areas, aged roughly 18 to 95 years. Input material: PBMCs or T cells enriched from blood (not recorded which). The TCR was taken from a woman aged 35 to 49 who had recovered from COVID-19. The chain couples TRBV7-8 to TRBJ2-1; 11 bases line up with TRBD2. The CDR3, as DNA: TGTGCCAGCAGCTTAGCTACTAGCGGGAGCTCCTACAATGAGCAGTTCTTC. It encodes CASSLATSGSSYNEQFF.